This TCR beta chain was retrieved from a study of CD8 T cells in ankylosing spondylitis. This clonotype showed up many times. What it binds is unknown. V lost 2 bases to trimming and J lost 7 bases, with 17 bases between them. This CDR3 has 15 residues. Germline lookup yields CDR1 MNHEY and CDR2 SVGAGI. TCRdb ran MiXCR on the 5' RACE reads and lists one entry per CDR3 protein. Among around 150,000 distinct CDR3 sequences listed, about 16% were seen once. Overall study results and limits: Clones tied to disease were said to be significantly enriched in matched ankylosing spondylitis synovial fluid. Researchers report that disease-linked clones proved CD8+ and relatively rare in peripheral blood. Several of the motif variants were reported before in synovial fluid and blood from reactive arthritis. In ankylosing spondylitis blood, a motif of seven or eight highly homologous TCR beta variants appeared characteristic.

V gene TRBV6-5 combines with J gene TRBJ1-2, with a possible D match to TRBD1 (6 bases). Sequencing input: blood, either unsorted or a sorted T cell fraction (not recorded which). The sequence was collected from a male donor with ankylosing spondylitis or in good health (not recorded which). This CDR3 is CASSYPERGAGGYTF. CDR3 bases: TGTGCCAGCAGTTACCCAGAGAGGGGGGCTGGTGGCTACACCTTC.